This T cell receptor (beta chain) was profiled in a study of T cell changes during pregnancy in multiple sclerosis (dated by TCRdb to between 2019 and 2020). Some background on the complete study: Changes in the T cell repertoire over the course of pregnancy were examined in this study in women with multiple sclerosis.

Library creation used the immunoSEQ multiplex PCR assay. Sourced from immuneACCESS, this table was stored by TCRdb with only in-frame sequences that have V and J called. A share of the clones is absent; for the studies checked, an unresolved V gene accounts for under half, and the remainder has no known explanation. The sample data list 100,000 or so clones, and approximately 95% of these were observed just once. 0.99% of the sample belongs to the ten largest clones. Trimming costs V 1 base and J 0 bases, and their ends lie 2 bases apart. Sequences SGDLS (CDR1) and YYNGEE (CDR2) are obtained from the germline V gene. There are 13 amino acids in the CDR3, from cysteine to phenylalanine inclusive. Only the CDR3 part of the read is kept: 39 bases, read in frame from the first base. A note on this clone: Its antigen remains unidentified. Within one base of it there is no much larger clone, and no base qualities were kept.

The sample in question was peripheral blood, obtained after pregnancy. The sequence came from a female donor with multiple sclerosis, enrolled in a pregnancy study. Here the chain combines TRBV9 and TRBJ1-5, with the identity of the D gene unclear. The DNA is as follows: TGTGCCAGCAGCGTACATAGCAATCAGCCCCAGCATTTT. This sequence encodes CASSVHSNQPQHF.